This TCR beta chain was recovered during a study of cytomegalovirus exposure and HLA in healthy donors. A roughly 120-subject validation cohort, separate from the approximately 720-subject first cohort, supplied the donors. The CDR3 is 15 amino acids. Germline V gene sequence: CDR1 KGHSH, CDR2 LQKENI. The ends were cut back, 3 bases at V and 8 bases at J, with 19 bases in the middle. Sequencing used immunoSEQ multiplex PCR; TCRdb keeps in-frame clones, though not all of them. The repertoire includes 120,000 to 150,000 clones, about 91% of them detected once, and 4.5% sits in the top ten. The chain carries TRBV18 and TRBJ1-2, with D unclear. Specimen: PBMCs. This clonotype was obtained from a man aged 18 to 29 in good health and CMV-seropositive. This CDR3 reads CASSPLGDSLGGYTF. CDR3 DNA sequence: TGTGCCAGCTCACCCCTGGGAGATTCCCTCGGGGGCTACACCTTC.